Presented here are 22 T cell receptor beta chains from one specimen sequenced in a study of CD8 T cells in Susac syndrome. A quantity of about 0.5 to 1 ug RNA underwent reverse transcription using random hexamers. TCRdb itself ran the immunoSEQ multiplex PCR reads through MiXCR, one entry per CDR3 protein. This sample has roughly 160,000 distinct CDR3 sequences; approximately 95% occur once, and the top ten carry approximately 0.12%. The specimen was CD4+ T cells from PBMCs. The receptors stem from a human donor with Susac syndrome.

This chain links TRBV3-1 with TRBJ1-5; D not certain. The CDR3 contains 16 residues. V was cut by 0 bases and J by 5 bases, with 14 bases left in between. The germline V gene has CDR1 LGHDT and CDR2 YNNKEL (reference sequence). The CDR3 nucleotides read TGTGCCAGCAGCCAAGATTTCGGCAGACGCGATCAGCCCCAGCATTTT. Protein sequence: CASSQDFGRRDQPQHF.

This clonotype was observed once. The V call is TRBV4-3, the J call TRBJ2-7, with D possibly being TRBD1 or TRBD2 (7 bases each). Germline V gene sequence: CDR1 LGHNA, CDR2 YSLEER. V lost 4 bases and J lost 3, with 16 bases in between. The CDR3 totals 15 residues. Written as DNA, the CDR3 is TGCGCCAGCAGCCTCGGGACTACAGGGGACTACGAGCAGTACTTC. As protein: CASSLGTTGDYEQYF.

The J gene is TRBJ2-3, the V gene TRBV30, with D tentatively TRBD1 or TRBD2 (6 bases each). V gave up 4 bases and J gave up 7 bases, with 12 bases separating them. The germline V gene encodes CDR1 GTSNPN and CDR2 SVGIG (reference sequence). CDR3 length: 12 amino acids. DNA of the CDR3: TGTGCCTGGACGGCGGGGACACATACGCAGTATTTT. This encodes CAWTAGTHTQYF. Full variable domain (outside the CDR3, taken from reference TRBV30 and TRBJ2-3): SQTIHQWPATLVQPVGSPLSLECTVEGTSNPNLYWYRQAAGRGLQLLFYSVGIGQISSEVPQNLSASRPQDRQFILSSKKLLLSDSGFYLCAWTAGTHTQYFGPGTRLTVL.

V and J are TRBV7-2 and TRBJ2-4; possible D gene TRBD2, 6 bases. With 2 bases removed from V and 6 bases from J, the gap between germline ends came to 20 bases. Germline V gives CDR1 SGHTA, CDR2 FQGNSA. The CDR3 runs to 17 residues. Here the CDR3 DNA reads TGTGCCAGCAGCTTACGGCGGGGAATCGAGTTGGGAAACATTCAGTACTTC. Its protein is CASSLRRGIELGNIQYF.

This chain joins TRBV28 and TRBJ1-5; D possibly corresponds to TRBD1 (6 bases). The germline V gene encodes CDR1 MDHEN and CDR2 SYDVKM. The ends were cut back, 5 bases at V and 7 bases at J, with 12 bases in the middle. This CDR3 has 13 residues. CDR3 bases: TGTGCCAGCAGTCCCACAGGGTACCAGCCCCAGCATTTT. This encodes CASSPTGYQPQHF.

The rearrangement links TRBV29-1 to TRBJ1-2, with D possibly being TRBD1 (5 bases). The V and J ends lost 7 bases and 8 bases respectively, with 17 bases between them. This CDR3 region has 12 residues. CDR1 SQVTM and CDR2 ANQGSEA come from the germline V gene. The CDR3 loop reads CSAGVAEGGYTF. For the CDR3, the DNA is TGCAGCGCTGGGGTGGCAGAGGGGGGCTACACCTTC.

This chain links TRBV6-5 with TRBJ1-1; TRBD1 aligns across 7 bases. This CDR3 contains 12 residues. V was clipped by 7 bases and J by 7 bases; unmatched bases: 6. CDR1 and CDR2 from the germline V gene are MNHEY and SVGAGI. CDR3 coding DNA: TGTGCCAGCAACGACAGGGAAAATGAAGCTTTCTTT. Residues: CASNDRENEAFF.

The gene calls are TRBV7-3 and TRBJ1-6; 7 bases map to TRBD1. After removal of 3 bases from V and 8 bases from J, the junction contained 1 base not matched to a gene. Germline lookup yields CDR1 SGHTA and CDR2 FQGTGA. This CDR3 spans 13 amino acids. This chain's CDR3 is CASSFTGDSPLHF. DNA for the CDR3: TGTGCCAGCAGCTTTACAGGGGATTCACCCCTCCACTTT.

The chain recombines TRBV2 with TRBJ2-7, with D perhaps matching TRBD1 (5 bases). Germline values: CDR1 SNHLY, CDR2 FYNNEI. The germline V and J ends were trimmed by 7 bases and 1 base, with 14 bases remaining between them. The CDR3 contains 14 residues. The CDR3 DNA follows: TGTGCCAGCAAGGGGTGGGAAAATTCCTACGAGCAGTACGTC. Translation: CASKGWENSYEQYV.

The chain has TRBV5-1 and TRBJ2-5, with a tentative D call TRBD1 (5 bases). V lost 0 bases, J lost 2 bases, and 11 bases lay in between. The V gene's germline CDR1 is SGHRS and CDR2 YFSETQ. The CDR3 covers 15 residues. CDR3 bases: TGCGCCAGCAGCTTGGCAGGGAATCCGCAAGAGACCCAGTACTTC. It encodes CASSLAGNPQETQYF. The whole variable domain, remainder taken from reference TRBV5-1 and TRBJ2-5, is KAGVTQTPRYLIKTRGQQVTLSCSPISGHRSVSWYQQTPGQGLQFLFEYFSETQRNKGNFPGRFSGRQFSNSRSEMNVSTLELGDSALYLCASSLAGNPQETQYFGPGTRLLVL.

Here the CDR3 DNA reads TGCAGCGGTTGGGGGGGGCAGACAGAAACCCATGGCTACACCTTC. Amino acids: CSGWGGQTETHGYTF. The rearrangement joins TRBV29-1 to TRBJ1-2; TRBD1 is a possible D gene (6 bases). The V and J ends lost 7 bases and 6 bases respectively, with 24 bases between them. The CDR3 totals 15 residues. From germline, CDR1 is SQVTM and CDR2 ANQGSEA.

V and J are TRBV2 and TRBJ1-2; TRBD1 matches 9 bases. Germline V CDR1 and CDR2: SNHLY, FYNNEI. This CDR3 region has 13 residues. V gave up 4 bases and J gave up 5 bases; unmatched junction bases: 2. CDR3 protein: CASSGGTGYGYTF. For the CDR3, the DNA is TGTGCCAGCAGTGGGGGGACAGGGTATGGCTACACCTTC.

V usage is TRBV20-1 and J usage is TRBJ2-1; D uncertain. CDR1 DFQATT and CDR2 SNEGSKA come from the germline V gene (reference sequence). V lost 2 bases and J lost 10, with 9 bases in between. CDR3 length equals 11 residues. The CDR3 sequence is CSARYLKEQFF. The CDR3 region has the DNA TGCAGTGCTAGATACCTCAAGGAGCAGTTCTTC.

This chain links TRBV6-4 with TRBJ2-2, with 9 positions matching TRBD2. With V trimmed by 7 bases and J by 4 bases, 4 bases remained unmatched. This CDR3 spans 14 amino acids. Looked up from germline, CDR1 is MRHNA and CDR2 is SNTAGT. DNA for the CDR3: TGTGCCAGCACAACTAGCGGGCGCACCGGGGAGCTGTTTTTT. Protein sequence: CASTTSGRTGELFF.

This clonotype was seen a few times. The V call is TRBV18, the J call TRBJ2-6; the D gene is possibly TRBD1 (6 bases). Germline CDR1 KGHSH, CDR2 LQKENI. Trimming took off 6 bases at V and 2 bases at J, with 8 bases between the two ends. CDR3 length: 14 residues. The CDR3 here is CASSPGAGANVLTF. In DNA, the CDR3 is TGTGCCAGCTCGCCAGGGGCTGGGGCCAACGTCCTGACTTTC.

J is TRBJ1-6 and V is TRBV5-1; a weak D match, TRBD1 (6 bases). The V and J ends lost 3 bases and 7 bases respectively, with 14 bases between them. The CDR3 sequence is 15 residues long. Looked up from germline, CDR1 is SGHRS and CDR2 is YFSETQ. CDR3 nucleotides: TGCGCCAGCAGCTCGGGGGGCCAGGGGAATTCACCCCTCCACTTT. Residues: CASSSGGQGNSPLHF.

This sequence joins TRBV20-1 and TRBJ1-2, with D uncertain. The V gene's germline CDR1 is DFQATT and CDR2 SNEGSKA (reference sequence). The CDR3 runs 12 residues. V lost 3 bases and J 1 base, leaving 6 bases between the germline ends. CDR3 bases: TGCAGTGCTAGTTTAGTTAACTATGGCTACACCTTC. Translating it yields CSASLVNYGYTF.

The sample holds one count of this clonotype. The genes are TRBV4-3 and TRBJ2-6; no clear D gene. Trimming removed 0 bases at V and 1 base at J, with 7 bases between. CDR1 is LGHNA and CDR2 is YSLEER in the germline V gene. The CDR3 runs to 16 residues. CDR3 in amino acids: CASSQDKASGANVLTF. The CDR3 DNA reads TGCGCCAGCAGCCAAGATAAGGCGTCTGGGGCCAACGTCCTGACTTTC.

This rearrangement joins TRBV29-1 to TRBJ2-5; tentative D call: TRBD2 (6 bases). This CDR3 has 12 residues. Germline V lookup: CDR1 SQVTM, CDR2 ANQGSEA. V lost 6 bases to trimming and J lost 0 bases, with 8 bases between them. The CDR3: CSVREYQETQYF. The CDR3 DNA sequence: TGCAGCGTCCGGGAGTACCAAGAGACCCAGTACTTC.

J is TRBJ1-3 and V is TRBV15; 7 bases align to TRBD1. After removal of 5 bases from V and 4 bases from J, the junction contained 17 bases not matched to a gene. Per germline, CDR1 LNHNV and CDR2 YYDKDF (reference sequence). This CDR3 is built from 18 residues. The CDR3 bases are TGTGCCACCAGCGCAGGTTGGAAGGGGGCGCGATCCGGAAACACCATATATTTT. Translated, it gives CATSAGWKGARSGNTIYF.

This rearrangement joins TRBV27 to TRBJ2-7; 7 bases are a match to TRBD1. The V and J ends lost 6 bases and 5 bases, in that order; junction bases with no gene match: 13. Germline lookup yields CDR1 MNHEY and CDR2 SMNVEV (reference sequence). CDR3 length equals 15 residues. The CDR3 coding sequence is TGTGCCAGCAGATTCGGACAGGAACTGCTGGACGAGCAGTACTTC. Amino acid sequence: CASRFGQELLDEQYF.

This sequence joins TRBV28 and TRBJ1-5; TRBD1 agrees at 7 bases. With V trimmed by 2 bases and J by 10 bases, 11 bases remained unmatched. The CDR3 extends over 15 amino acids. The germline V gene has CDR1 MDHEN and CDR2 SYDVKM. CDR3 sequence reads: CASSLGGQTIDPQHF. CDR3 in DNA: TGTGCCAGCAGTTTAGGGGGACAGACGATTGATCCCCAGCATTTT.